This T cell receptor beta chain came from a study of blood T cell repertoires in COVID-19. Overall study: Samples representing acute and convalescent COVID-19 were sourced from the United States, Italy and Spain.

V was cut by 0 bases and J by 7 bases, with 12 bases left in between. The CDR3 runs to 15 residues. In germline, CDR1 is MNHEY, CDR2 SMNVEV (reference sequence). Per the original data handling: From reference gene primer amplification, estimates of nucleated cell counts were derived. TCRdb's copy holds only in-frame clones and misses some; the assay was immunoSEQ multiplex PCR. D and trimming come from the DNA, and the V and J calls and clone size come from that table. The repertoire holds some 200,000 clones, with 70% to 90% as singletons. The gene calls are TRBV27 and TRBJ2-2; TRBD1 is a possible D gene (5 bases). The sequence was obtained from a middle-aged woman with acute or convalescent COVID-19. Sequencing input: peripheral blood. The CDR3 sequence: CASSLSRQLNGELFF. CDR3 in DNA: TGTGCCAGCAGTTTATCGCGACAGCTTAACGGGGAGCTGTTTTTT.